This T cell receptor (beta chain) was identified during a study of blood T cell repertoires in COVID-19. About the study: COVID-19 samples collected from the United States, Italy and Spain covered acute and convalescent phases. PBMCs, B-cell-depleted T cells, or T cells provided the cDNA or gDNA that made up the material.

This CDR3 comprises 16 residues. With 4 bases clipped from V and 7 bases from J, the junction kept 13 bases outside the gene matches. The germline CDR1 and CDR2 sequences are SGHRS and YFSETQ. Per the study methods: Amplification with reference gene primers provided the estimates of nucleated cell counts. The protocol was immunoSEQ multiplex PCR, while the TCRdb copy is restricted to in-frame clones and leaves out a portion. Clone size and V and J calls were adopted from that table, with D and trimming inferred from the DNA. This sample has over 200,000 clones; 92% occur once, and the top ten carry approximately 1.2%.

The sequencing sample was made of peripheral blood. The TCR originated in a man under 40 with acute or convalescent COVID-19. The rearrangement uses TRBV5-1 and TRBJ2-1; TRBD1 matches 8 bases. The CDR3 nucleotides are TGCGCCAGCAGCCCCCCGACGCAGGGGGCTTTTAATGAGCAGTTCTTC. Its translation: CASSPPTQGAFNEQFF.